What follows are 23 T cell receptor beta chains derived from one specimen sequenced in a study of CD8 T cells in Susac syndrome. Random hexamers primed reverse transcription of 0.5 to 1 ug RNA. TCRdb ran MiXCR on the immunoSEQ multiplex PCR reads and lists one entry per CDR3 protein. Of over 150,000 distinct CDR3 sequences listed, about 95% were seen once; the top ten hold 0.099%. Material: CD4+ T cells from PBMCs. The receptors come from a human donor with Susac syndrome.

The CDR3 DNA follows: TGCAGTGCTAGAGATCAGGCAGGGTTCAAAAACATTCAGTACTTC. It encodes CSARDQAGFKNIQYF. J is TRBJ2-4 and V is TRBV20-1; D may be TRBD1 (5 bases). CDR3 length equals 15 residues. V dropped 0 bases and J dropped 3 bases, with 12 bases sitting between them. Germline lookup yields CDR1 DFQATT and CDR2 SNEGSKA (reference sequence).

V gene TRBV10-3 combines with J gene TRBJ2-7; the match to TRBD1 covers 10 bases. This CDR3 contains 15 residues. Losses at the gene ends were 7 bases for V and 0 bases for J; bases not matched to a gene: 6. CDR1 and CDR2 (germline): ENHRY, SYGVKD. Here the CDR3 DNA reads TGTGCCATCACTGGGGGACAGGGGACCTCCTACGAGCAGTACTTC. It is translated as CAITGGQGTSYEQYF.

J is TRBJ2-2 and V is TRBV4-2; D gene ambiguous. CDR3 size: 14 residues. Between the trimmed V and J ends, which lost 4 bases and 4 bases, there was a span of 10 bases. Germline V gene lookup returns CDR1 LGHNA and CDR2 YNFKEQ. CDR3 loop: CASSLRPITGELFF. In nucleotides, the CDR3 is TGTGCCAGCAGCCTCCGACCTATCACCGGGGAGCTGTTTTTT.

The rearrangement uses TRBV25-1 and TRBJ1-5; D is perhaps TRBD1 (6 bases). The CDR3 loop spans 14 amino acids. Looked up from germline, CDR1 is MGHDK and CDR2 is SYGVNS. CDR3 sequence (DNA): TGTGCTACGCGGGGGCCGCAGGACAATCAGCCCCAGCATTTT. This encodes CATRGPQDNQPQHF.

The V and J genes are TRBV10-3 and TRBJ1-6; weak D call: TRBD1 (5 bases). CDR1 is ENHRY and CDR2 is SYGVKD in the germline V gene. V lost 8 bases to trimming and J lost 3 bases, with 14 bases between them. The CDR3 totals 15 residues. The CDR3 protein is CAIGGESDYNSPLHF. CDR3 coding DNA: TGTGCCATCGGGGGGGAAAGCGACTATAATTCACCCCTCCACTTT.

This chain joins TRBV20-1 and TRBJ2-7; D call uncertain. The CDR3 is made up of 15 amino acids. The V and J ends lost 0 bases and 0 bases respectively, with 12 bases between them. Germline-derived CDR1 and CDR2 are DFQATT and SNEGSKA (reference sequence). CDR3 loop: CSARDGQDPSYEQYF. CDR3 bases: TGCAGTGCTAGAGATGGTCAGGACCCCTCCTACGAGCAGTACTTC.

The CDR3 sequence is CASSRGDNYGYTF. CDR3 sequence (DNA): TGTGCCAGCAGCCGTGGAGATAACTATGGCTACACCTTC. This chain links TRBV3-1 with TRBJ1-2; D not resolved. This CDR3 has 13 residues. CDR1 LGHDT and CDR2 YNNKEL come from the germline V gene (reference sequence). The ends were cut back, 4 bases at V and 1 base at J, with 7 bases in the middle. The full variable domain, its missing parts supplied by reference TRBV3-1 and TRBJ1-2, is DTAVSQTPKYLVTQMGNDKSIKCEQNLGHDTMYWYKQDSKKFLKIMFSYNNKELIINETVPNRFSPKSPDKAHLNLHINSLELGDSAVYFCASSRGDNYGYTFGSGTRLTVV.

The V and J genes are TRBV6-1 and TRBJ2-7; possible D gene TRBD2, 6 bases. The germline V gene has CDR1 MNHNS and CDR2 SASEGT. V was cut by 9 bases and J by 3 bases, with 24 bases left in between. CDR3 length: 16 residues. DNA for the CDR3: TGTGCCAGTAAGAATGCGGACGGGACTGACTTCTACGAGCAGTACTTC. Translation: CASKNADGTDFYEQYF.

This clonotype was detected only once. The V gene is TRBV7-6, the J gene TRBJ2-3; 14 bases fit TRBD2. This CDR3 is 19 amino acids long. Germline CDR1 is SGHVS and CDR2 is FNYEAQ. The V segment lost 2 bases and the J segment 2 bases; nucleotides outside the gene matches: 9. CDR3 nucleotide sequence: TGTGCCAGCAGCTTACTTGGGACTAGCGGGGGCACCTACACAGATACGCAGTATTTT. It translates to CASSLLGTSGGTYTDTQYF. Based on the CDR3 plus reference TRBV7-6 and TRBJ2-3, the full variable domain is GAGVSQSPRYKVTKRGQDVALRCDPISGHVSLYWYRQALGQGPEFLTYFNYEAQQDKSGLPNDRFSAERPEGSISTLTIQRTEQRDSAMYRCASSLLGTSGGTYTDTQYFGPGTRLTVL.

The CDR3 bases are TGTGCCAGCAGCTTAGCGCTAGCGGGAGCTTCCGAGCAGTACTTC. This translates into CASSLALAGASEQYF. This sequence joins TRBV7-9 and TRBJ2-7, with 10 positions matching TRBD2. The CDR3 loop spans 15 amino acids. The V gene's germline CDR1 is SEHNR and CDR2 FQNEAQ (reference sequence). The V segment lost 0 bases and the J segment 6 bases; nucleotides outside the gene matches: 5. Using reference TRBV7-9 and TRBJ2-7 for the parts outside the CDR3, the full variable domain is DTGVSQNPRHKITKRGQNVTFRCDPISEHNRLYWYRQTLGQGPEFLTYFQNEAQLEKSRLLSDRFSAERPKGSFSTLEIQRTEQGDSAMYLCASSLALAGASEQYFGPGTRLTVT.

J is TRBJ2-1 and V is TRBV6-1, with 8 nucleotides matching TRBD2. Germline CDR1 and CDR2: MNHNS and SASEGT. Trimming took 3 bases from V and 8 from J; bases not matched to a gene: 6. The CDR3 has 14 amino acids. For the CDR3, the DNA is TGTGCCAGCAGTGAGGGCGGGGGGAAGGATGAGCAGTTCTTC. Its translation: CASSEGGGKDEQFF.

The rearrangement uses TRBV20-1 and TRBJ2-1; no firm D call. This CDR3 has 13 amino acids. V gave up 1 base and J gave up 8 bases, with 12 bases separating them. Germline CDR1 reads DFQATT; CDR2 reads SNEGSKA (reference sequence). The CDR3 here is CSARADLFDEQFF. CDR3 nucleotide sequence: TGCAGTGCTAGAGCCGACCTTTTCGATGAGCAGTTCTTC.

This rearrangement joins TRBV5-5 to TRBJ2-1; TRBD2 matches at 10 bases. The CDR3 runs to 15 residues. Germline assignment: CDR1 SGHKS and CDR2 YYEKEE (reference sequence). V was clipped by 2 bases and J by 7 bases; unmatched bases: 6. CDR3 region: CASSLILAGENEQFF. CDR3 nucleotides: TGTGCCAGCAGCTTAATCCTAGCGGGGGAGAATGAGCAGTTCTTC. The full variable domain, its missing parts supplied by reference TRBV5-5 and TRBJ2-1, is DAGVTQSPTHLIKTRGQQVTLRCSPISGHKSVSWYQQVLGQGPQFIFQYYEKEERGRGNFPDRFSARQFPNYSSELNVNALLLGDSALYLCASSLILAGENEQFFGPGTRLTVL.

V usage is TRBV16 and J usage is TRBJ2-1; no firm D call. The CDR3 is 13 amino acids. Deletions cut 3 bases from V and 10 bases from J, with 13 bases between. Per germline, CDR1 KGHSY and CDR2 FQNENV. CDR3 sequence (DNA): TGTGCCAGCAGCCATGTTAAGGGCCTGGAGCAGTTCTTC. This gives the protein CASSHVKGLEQFF.

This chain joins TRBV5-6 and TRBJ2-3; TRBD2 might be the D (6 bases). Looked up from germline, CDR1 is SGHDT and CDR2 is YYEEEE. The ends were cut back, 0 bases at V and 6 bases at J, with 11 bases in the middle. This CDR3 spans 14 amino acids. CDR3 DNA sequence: TGTGCCAGCAGCTTGGGGGGGGTCTGGGATACGCAGTATTTT. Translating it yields CASSLGGVWDTQYF.

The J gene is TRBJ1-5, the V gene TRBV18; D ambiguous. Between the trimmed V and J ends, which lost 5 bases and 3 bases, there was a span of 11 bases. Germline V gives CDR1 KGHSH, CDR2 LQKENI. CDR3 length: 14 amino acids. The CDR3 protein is CASSTGLVNQPQHF. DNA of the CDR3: TGTGCCAGCTCAACGGGTCTGGTCAATCAGCCCCAGCATTTT.

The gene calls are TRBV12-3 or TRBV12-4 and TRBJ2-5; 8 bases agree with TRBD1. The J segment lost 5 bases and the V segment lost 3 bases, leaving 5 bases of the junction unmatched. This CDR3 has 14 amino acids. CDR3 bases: TGTGCCAGCAGTTTGGACAGGGAAAGGGAGACCCAGTACTTC. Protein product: CASSLDRERETQYF.

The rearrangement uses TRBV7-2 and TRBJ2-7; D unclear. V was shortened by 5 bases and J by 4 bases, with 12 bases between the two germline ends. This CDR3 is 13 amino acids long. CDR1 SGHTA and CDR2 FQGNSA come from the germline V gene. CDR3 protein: CASSPQYGYEQYF. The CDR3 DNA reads TGTGCCAGCAGCCCCCAGTATGGGTACGAGCAGTACTTC.

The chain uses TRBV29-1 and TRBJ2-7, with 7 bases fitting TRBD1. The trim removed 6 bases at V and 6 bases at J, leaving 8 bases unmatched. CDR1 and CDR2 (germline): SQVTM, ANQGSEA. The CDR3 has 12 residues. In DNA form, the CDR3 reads TGCAGCGTGACAGGGCGAGGGGGCGAGCAGTACTTC. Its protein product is CSVTGRGGEQYF.

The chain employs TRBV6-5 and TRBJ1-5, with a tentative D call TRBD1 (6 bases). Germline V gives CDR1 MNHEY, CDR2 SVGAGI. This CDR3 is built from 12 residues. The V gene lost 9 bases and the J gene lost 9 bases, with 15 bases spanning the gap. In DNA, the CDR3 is TGTGCCAGATACAGGGAACCTAGGCCCCAGCATTTT. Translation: CARYREPRPQHF.

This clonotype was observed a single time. The CDR3 loop is CASTSVRETQYF. The CDR3 coding sequence is TGTGCCAGCACCTCAGTACGGGAGACCCAGTACTTC. The V gene is TRBV7-9, the J gene TRBJ2-5; D unclear. Germline V CDR1 and CDR2: SEHNR, FQNEAQ (reference sequence). The CDR3 has 12 amino acids. Trimming left V 7 bases short and J 5 bases short, with 11 bases between.

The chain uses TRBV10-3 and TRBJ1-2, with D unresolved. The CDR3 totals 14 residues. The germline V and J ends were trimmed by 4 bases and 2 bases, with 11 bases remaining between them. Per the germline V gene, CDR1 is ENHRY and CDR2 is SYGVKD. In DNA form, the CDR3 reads TGTGCCATCAGTGGATTAGAAAGAAACTATGGCTACACCTTC. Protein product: CAISGLERNYGYTF.

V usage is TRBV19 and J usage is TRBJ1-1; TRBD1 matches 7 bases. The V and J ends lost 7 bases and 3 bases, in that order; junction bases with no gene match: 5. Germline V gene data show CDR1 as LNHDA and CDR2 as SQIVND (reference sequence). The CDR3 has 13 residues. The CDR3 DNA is TGTGCCAGTACCCAGGGACAGTACACTGAAGCTTTCTTT. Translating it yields CASTQGQYTEAFF.